This T cell receptor beta chain was sequenced for a study of shared clonotypes between healthy human individuals. Trimming pared 4 bases from V and 6 bases from J, leaving 10 bases between. CDR3 length: 13 amino acids. CDR1 and CDR2 (germline): WSHSY, SAAADI. Generated by immunoSEQ multiplex PCR, the TCRdb table keeps only in-frame clones and is missing some. The sample holds around 180,000 clones, approximately 95% seen once. The TCR was taken from a woman in her twenties or thirties in good health. The sequencing input was naive CD4+ T cells sorted from blood. Subset denoted: CD45RA+ positively selected. V is TRBV10-2 and J is TRBJ1-5; a weak D match, TRBD1 (5 bases). CDR3 region: CASSGQGFQPQHF. CDR3 nucleotide sequence: TGCGCCAGCAGTGGGCAGGGCTTTCAGCCCCAGCATTTT.